The T cell receptor beta chain under discussion was sequenced for a study of Graves' ophthalmopathy and Graves' hyperthyroidism. The authors amplified TCR beta CDR3 regions from RNA transcripts. HTBI primers were used in a first-round RT-PCR, which preceded a second-round multiplex PCR. TCRdb reprocessed the multiplex PCR reads with MiXCR, giving one entry per CDR3 protein. Here the sample spans under 800,000 distinct CDR3 sequences, around a fifth being singletons. Absence of ophthalmopathy within 18 months of follow-up defined stable hyperthyroidism. If patients had other autoimmune diseases, uncontrolled infections, pregnancy or lactation, they were excluded. CDR3 length: 13 residues. The V gene end was trimmed by 2 bases and the J gene end by 11 bases; junction bases not matched to a gene: 6.

Sequencing was carried out using peripheral blood. The V gene is TRBV12-3 or TRBV12-4, the J gene TRBJ2-7; 10 bases match TRBD2. This TCR was sampled from a young woman with stable Graves' hyperthyroidism. Some clones in this sample may be carry-over from other donors' samples. For the CDR3, the DNA is TGTGCCAGCAGTTTATCCCTAGCGGGGGCCAAGTACTTC. Amino acids: CASSLSLAGAKYF.